One and the same sample provided the 25 T cell receptor beta chains below, sequenced in a study of T cell repertoires in cytomegalovirus infection. What these receptors recognize is not known. TCRdb ran MiXCR on the reads and lists one entry per CDR3 protein. The sample records fewer than 650,000 distinct CDR3 sequences, under 45% being singletons. Sequencing was performed on cultured PBMCs, taken from culture after CMV antigen stimulation. These receptors were obtained from a human donor in good health (CMV status not recorded). Some clones in this sample may be carry-over from other donors' samples.

This chain links TRBV7-2 with TRBJ2-7, with a possible D match to TRBD1 (6 bases). The V end was cut by 1 base, the J end by 4 bases, with 14 bases between. Germline CDR1 reads SGHTA; CDR2 reads FQGNSA. This CDR3 contains 15 residues. CDR3 nucleotides: TGTGCCAGCAGCTTAGACAGGGAAAGGTCTTACGAGCAGTACTTC. This encodes CASSLDRERSYEQYF.

This chain links TRBV12-3 or TRBV12-4 with TRBJ1-2; TRBD1 agrees at 8 bases. Trimming removed 6 bases from V and 4 bases from J; junction bases left unmatched: 13. This CDR3 region has 16 residues. The CDR3 bases are TGTGCCAGCAGCCGCTATCCGGACAGGGAGGCCTATGGCTACACCTTC. Its translation: CASSRYPDREAYGYTF.

The gene calls are TRBV15 and TRBJ2-5; 10 nucleotides align to TRBD2. V shed 0 bases and J 5 bases; nucleotides not matched to a gene: 12. From germline, CDR1 is LNHNV and CDR2 YYDKDF (reference sequence). This CDR3 has 18 residues. CDR3 region: CATSRDTAGGQNGETQYF. CDR3 sequence (DNA): TGTGCCACCAGCAGAGATACAGCGGGAGGGCAAAACGGGGAGACCCAGTACTTC.

In the case of this clonotype: This clone may be a read error of a much larger clone one base away. The chain carries TRBV7-2 and TRBJ1-5; 7 bases match TRBD1. The germline CDR1 and CDR2 sequences are SGHTA and FQGNSA. The CDR3 loop spans 15 amino acids. In nucleotides, the CDR3 is TGTGCCAACAGCTTAGACAGGGCTGTGAATCAGCCCCAGCATTTT. Its protein product is CANSLDRAVNQPQHF.

CDR3 DNA sequence: TGTGCCAGCAACCTAAAAGCGGGAGGGCTGGATTACGAGCAGTACTTC. Amino acid sequence: CASNLKAGGLDYEQYF. This sequence joins TRBV6-2 or TRBV6-3 and TRBJ2-7; TRBD2 matches at 10 bases. The CDR3 loop spans 16 amino acids. In germline, CDR1 is MNHEY, CDR2 SVGEGT. V lost 7 bases to trimming and J lost 4 bases; unmatched junction nucleotides: 13.

This clonotype was found a few times. The V and J genes are TRBV4-1 and TRBJ1-1; D gene uncertain. There are 15 residues in the CDR3. Germline values: CDR1 MGHRA, CDR2 YSYEKL. The V end was cut by 1 base, the J end by 0 bases, with 9 bases between. The chain's CDR3 is CASSQVGGMNTEAFF. The CDR3 region has the DNA TGCGCCAGCAGCCAAGTGGGAGGAATGAACACTGAAGCTTTCTTT.

J is TRBJ2-3 and V is TRBV7-3; 8 bases agree with TRBD2. Losses at the gene ends were 4 bases for V and 5 bases for J; bases not matched to a gene: 2. Germline CDR1 reads SGHTA; CDR2 reads FQGTGA. The CDR3 totals 13 residues. The CDR3 DNA reads TGTGCCAGCAGCTCTCTAGCGGGAGATACGCAGTATTTT. It translates to CASSSLAGDTQYF.

This clonotype was found many times. The chain couples TRBV7-2 to TRBJ2-3; D might be TRBD1 or TRBD2, each matching 6 bases. The CDR3 length is 15 residues. The ends were cut back, 4 bases at V and 5 bases at J, with 16 bases in the middle. Per germline, CDR1 SGHTA and CDR2 FQGNSA. The DNA for the CDR3 is TGTGCCAGCAGCTCTGGGGGGAGACAGGTAGATACGCAGTATTTT. This translates into CASSSGGRQVDTQYF.

The chain's CDR3 is CASSSNWVGEQYF. The CDR3 DNA follows: TGTGCCAGCAGTTCGAACTGGGTGGGCGAGCAGTACTTC. The chain couples TRBV12-3 or TRBV12-4 to TRBJ2-7; D gene ambiguous. Deletions cut 4 bases from V and 6 bases from J, with 13 bases between. The CDR3 length is 13 residues.

This clonotype occurred many times. J is TRBJ2-3 and V is TRBV11-2, with 7 bases aligning to TRBD2. The germline CDR1 and CDR2 sequences are SGHAT and FQNNGV. The CDR3 sequence is 15 residues long. V shed 5 bases and J 0 bases; nucleotides not matched to a gene: 5. CDR3 protein: CASSPLADSTDTQYF. As DNA, the CDR3 is TGTGCCAGCAGCCCGCTAGCGGATAGCACAGATACGCAGTATTTT.

This chain connects TRBV2 to TRBJ2-4; TRBD2 aligns across 8 bases. The CDR3 runs 14 residues. The germline V gene has CDR1 SNHLY and CDR2 FYNNEI. Losses at the gene ends were 6 bases for V and 4 bases for J; bases not matched to a gene: 5. The CDR3 here is CASRGTRGKNIQYF. The CDR3 bases are TGTGCCAGCAGGGGGACTAGGGGAAAAAACATTCAGTACTTC.

The chain uses TRBV7-8 and TRBJ2-6, with TRBD2 as a possible D gene (6 bases). CDR3 length: 17 residues. The V and J ends lost 4 bases and 3 bases respectively, with 16 bases between them. Germline V lookup: CDR1 SGHVS, CDR2 FQNEAQ. The CDR3 nucleotides read TGTGCCAGCAGCTCTCGGGGGACCGCATATGGGGCCAACGTCCTGACTTTC. It is translated as CASSSRGTAYGANVLTF.

This clonotype was picked up a small number of times. V usage is TRBV6-5 and J usage is TRBJ2-3, with 10 bases lining up with TRBD2. The CDR3 length is 16 residues. The germline gives CDR1 MNHEY, CDR2 SVGAGI. J lost 2 bases, V lost 5 bases, and 7 bases had no gene match. This CDR3 reads CASSQRLAGVTDTQYF. In nucleotides, the CDR3 is TGTGCCAGCAGTCAAAGGCTAGCGGGAGTCACAGATACGCAGTATTTT.

Regarding this clonotype: One junction end does not reproduce the germline sequence, and a read error may be involved. The rearrangement links TRBV7-8 to TRBJ2-1; no definite D call. CDR1 and CDR2 from the germline V gene are SGHVS and FQNEAQ. CDR3 length: 14 amino acids. CDR3 nucleotides: TGTGCCAGCAACTTAGTTGCCAACCCAAGTGGGCTCTTCTTC. This codes for CASNLVANPSGLFF.

The J gene is TRBJ2-3, the V gene TRBV20-1; the D is unclear. CDR3 size: 15 residues. CDR1 and CDR2 from the germline V gene are DFQATT and SNEGSKA (reference sequence). V was trimmed by 3 bases and J by 6 bases, leaving 19 bases between them. This CDR3 is CSASGLPPAVDTQYF. CDR3 DNA sequence: TGCAGTGCTAGCGGTCTCCCGCCAGCCGTTGATACGCAGTATTTT.

V usage is TRBV4-2 and J usage is TRBJ2-1; D could derive from TRBD1 or TRBD2 (5 bases each). This CDR3 contains 17 residues. The V end lost 0 bases, the J end lost 0 bases, and 12 bases lay between the germline ends. The V gene's germline CDR1 is LGHNA and CDR2 YNFKEQ. This CDR3 reads CASSQDGASSSYNEQFF. The CDR3 DNA reads as TGTGCCAGCAGCCAAGACGGGGCCTCGAGCTCCTACAATGAGCAGTTCTTC.

This chain uses TRBV7-8 with TRBJ2-3; D is ambiguous. V shed 5 bases and J shed 2 bases, with 14 bases lying between them. Germline-derived CDR1 and CDR2 are SGHVS and FQNEAQ. CDR3 size: 15 residues. The CDR3 region is CASSLNSLFTDTQYF. CDR3 nucleotides: TGTGCCAGCAGCCTTAATAGCCTATTCACAGATACGCAGTATTTT.

This clonotype was seen more than once but under ten times. The chain combines TRBV7-2 with TRBJ1-2; the D gene is possibly TRBD1 (6 bases). Germline assignment: CDR1 SGHTA and CDR2 FQGNSA. With 4 bases removed from V and 4 bases from J, the gap between germline ends came to 13 bases. This CDR3 spans 14 amino acids. For the CDR3, the DNA is TGTGCCAGCAGCTCACCAGGGGTTGTCTATGGCTACACCTTC. Its protein product is CASSSPGVVYGYTF.

There are a few counts of this clonotype. The V gene is TRBV7-2, the J gene TRBJ2-3; 8 nucleotides align to TRBD2. Germline lookup yields CDR1 SGHTA and CDR2 FQGNSA. The CDR3 covers 16 residues. The J segment lost 2 bases and the V segment lost 1 base, leaving 5 bases of the junction unmatched. The CDR3, as DNA: TGTGCCAGCAGCTTAGATTGGCGGGGGGTCACAGATACGCAGTATTTT. It yields the protein CASSLDWRGVTDTQYF. The full variable domain, its missing parts supplied by reference TRBV7-2 and TRBJ2-3, is GAGVSQSPSNKVTEKGKDVELRCDPISGHTALYWYRQSLGQGLEFLIYFQGNSAPDKSGLPSDRFSAERTGGSVSTLTIQRTQQEDSAVYLCASSLDWRGVTDTQYFGPGTRLTVL.

The genes are TRBV7-2 and TRBJ2-7; possible D gene TRBD2, 6 bases. The CDR3 is made up of 15 amino acids. Germline V lookup: CDR1 SGHTA, CDR2 FQGNSA. Trimming took off 4 bases at V and 4 bases at J, with 17 bases between the two ends. The CDR3 loop is CASSSGGTRKYEQYF. Here the CDR3 DNA reads TGTGCCAGCAGCTCTGGAGGGACTCGGAAATACGAGCAGTACTTC. Full variable domain (rest looked up from reference TRBV7-2 and TRBJ2-7): GAGVSQSPSNKVTEKGKDVELRCDPISGHTALYWYRQSLGQGLEFLIYFQGNSAPDKSGLPSDRFSAERTGGSVSTLTIQRTQQEDSAVYLCASSSGGTRKYEQYFGPGTRLTVT.

The chain's CDR3 is CASAGQGAFEQYF. CDR3 coding DNA: TGTGCCAGCGCAGGACAGGGGGCTTTCGAGCAGTACTTC. V gene TRBV7-9 combines with J gene TRBJ2-7; TRBD1 matches 11 bases. Germline V gene data show CDR1 as SEHNR and CDR2 as FQNEAQ (reference sequence). V trimming: 8 bases; J trimming: 6 bases; junction bases outside the gene matches: 6. This CDR3 has 13 residues.

The gene calls are TRBV12-3 or TRBV12-4 and TRBJ1-6; no firm D call. With 3 bases removed from V and 2 bases from J, the gap between germline ends came to 5 bases. This CDR3 is built from 14 residues. CDR3 sequence: CASSLGTYNSPLHF. CDR3 DNA sequence: TGTGCCAGCAGTTTGGGGACCTATAATTCACCCCTCCACTTT.

The chain links TRBV10-1 to TRBJ2-7, with TRBD2 as a possible D gene (5 bases). Germline-derived CDR1 and CDR2 are WNHNN and SYGVQD (reference sequence). This CDR3 contains 12 residues. Trimming took 2 bases from V and 5 from J, leaving 7 bases between them. The CDR3, as DNA: TGCGCCAGCAGTGAGATCGGGGACGAGCAGTACTTC. Encoded protein: CASSEIGDEQYF.

This clonotype turned up a few times. The chain carries TRBV5-1 and TRBJ2-5; 7 bases are a match to TRBD2. V was pared by 5 bases and J by 1 base, with 11 bases of the junction left unmatched. Looked up from germline, CDR1 is SGHRS and CDR2 is YFSETQ. The CDR3 length is 16 residues. The CDR3 coding sequence is TGCGCCAGCAGTACGGGGGAGGGGTTCATCCAAGAGACCCAGTACTTC. It translates to CASSTGEGFIQETQYF.

This chain uses TRBV10-3 with TRBJ2-6; D remains ambiguous. The germline CDR1 and CDR2 sequences are ENHRY and SYGVKD. This CDR3 has 13 residues. Trimming left V 6 bases short and J 1 base short, with 4 bases between. The CDR3 DNA follows: TGTGCCATCAGGGAATCTGGGGCCAACGTCCTGACTTTC. It yields the protein CAIRESGANVLTF.